The present TCR beta chain was sequenced within a study of cytomegalovirus exposure and HLA in healthy donors. Study-wide results and caveats: Follow-up analysis seemed to connect common viral pathogens with several of the most significant clusters identified.

PCR involved 60 Vbeta and 13 Jbeta primers. Profiling relied on immunoSEQ multiplex PCR, and the TCRdb table lists in-frame clones only, not all of them. This sample has 200,000 to 250,000 clones, with more than 65% found just once. Worth noting for this clone: The antigen remains unidentified.

Per the germline V gene, CDR1 is SEHNR and CDR2 is FQNEAQ (reference sequence). V lost 7 bases, J lost 2 bases, and 10 bases lay in between. CDR3 size: 13 residues. The chain employs TRBV7-9 and TRBJ2-3; D gene unclear. The TCR was taken from a man in his late teens or twenties in good health and CMV-seronegative. The material sequenced was PBMCs. The CDR3 DNA follows: TGTGCCAGCACCCTACTTTCCACAGATACGCAGTATTTT. It yields the protein CASTLLSTDTQYF.